The 30 T cell receptor beta chains in this list originate from one sample, sequenced in a study of cytomegalovirus exposure and HLA in healthy donors. The PCR contained 60 Vbeta and 13 Jbeta primers. Generated by immunoSEQ multiplex PCR, the TCRdb table keeps only in-frame clones and is missing some. This table holds some 99,000 clones, roughly 76% found once. The material sequenced was PBMCs. These receptors were taken from a man aged 40-55 years in good health and CMV-seronegative.

This rearrangement joins TRBV5-4 to TRBJ2-2; 16 nucleotides line up with TRBD2. J was trimmed by 4 bases and V by 4 bases; bases with no gene match: 4. This CDR3 has 17 amino acids. Germline loops: CDR1 SGHNT, CDR2 YYREEE (reference sequence). In DNA, the CDR3 is TGTGCCAGCAGCGGGGGACTAGCGGGAGGGGCCACCGGGGAGCTGTTTTTT. This sequence encodes CASSGGLAGGATGELFF.

The chain joins TRBV6-6 to TRBJ1-2; 10 bases map to TRBD1. Trimming at V came to 4 bases and at J to 2 bases, leaving 4 bases not matched to a gene. The CDR3 loop spans 15 amino acids. From germline, CDR1 is MNHNY and CDR2 SVGAGI (reference sequence). In nucleotides, the CDR3 is TGTGCCAGCAGTTTAGGACAGGGGGGAAACTATGGCTACACCTTC. Protein sequence: CASSLGQGGNYGYTF.

The chain joins TRBV6-5 to TRBJ1-1, with 8 bases that match TRBD1. This CDR3 is built from 15 residues. Germline V gene lookup returns CDR1 MNHEY and CDR2 SVGAGI. Germline trimming cut 5 bases from V and 7 bases from J; bases unmatched to any gene: 12. The DNA for the CDR3 is TGTGCCAGCAGTACCGGACAGGGTCCGACTATTGAAGCTTTCTTT. Residues: CASSTGQGPTIEAFF.

This clone has more than one count but fewer than ten. The chain links TRBV6-5 to TRBJ1-2; D gene uncertain. CDR1 is MNHEY and CDR2 is SVGAGI in the germline V gene. CDR3 size: 14 residues. V lost 2 bases, J lost 8 bases, and 15 bases lay in between. The CDR3 DNA is TGTGCCAGCAGTTACCTGCTTGGGGAGCGGGGCTACACCTTC. Residues: CASSYLLGERGYTF.

A single count supports this clone. Mismatch with germline at one junction end may stem from a read error. The V call is TRBV7-9, the J call TRBJ1-4; possible D gene TRBD1, 5 bases. The length of the CDR3 is 14 residues. Germline CDR1 SEHNR, CDR2 FQNEAQ (reference sequence). The CDR3 sequence: CSSSFTTVYEKLFF. CDR3 DNA sequence: TGTTCCAGCAGCTTTACGACAGTGTATGAAAAACTGTTTTTT. The entire variable domain, with the rest obtained from reference TRBV7-9 and TRBJ1-4, is as follows: DTGVSQNPRHKITKRGQNVTFRCDPISEHNRLYWYRQTLGQGPEFLTYFQNEAQLEKSRLLSDRFSAERPKGSFSTLEIQRTEQGDSAMYLCSSSFTTVYEKLFFGSGTQLSVL.

The J gene is TRBJ2-2, the V gene TRBV18, with a tentative D call TRBD2 (6 bases). CDR1 KGHSH and CDR2 LQKENI come from the germline V gene. V was pared by 6 bases and J by 5 bases, with 10 bases between. The CDR3 contains 13 residues. The CDR3 DNA reads TGTGCCAGCTCGCCGGAGGGTACCGGGGAGCTGTTTTTT. Translation gives CASSPEGTGELFF.

CDR3 sequence: CASSLRPVNEQYF. The CDR3, as DNA: TGTGCCAGCAGCCTGAGGCCCGTGAACGAGCAGTACTTC. The chain links TRBV14 to TRBJ2-7; D is ambiguous. The CDR3 length is 13 residues. CDR1 SGHDN and CDR2 FVKESK come from the germline V gene. Deletions cut 4 bases from V and 5 bases from J, with 12 bases between.

As concerns this clone: One junction end disagrees with the germline gene, perhaps due to a read error. The chain is built from TRBV7-9 and TRBJ2-7, with a possible D match to TRBD2 (6 bases). Germline values: CDR1 SEHNR, CDR2 FQNEAQ (reference sequence). The CDR3 length is 16 residues. The CDR3 DNA reads TGTTCCAGCAGTTTCTCCGCGCGGGGCTCGGGCTACGAGCAGTACTTC. Translation: CSSSFSARGSGYEQYF.

This clone occurred once. CDR3 coding DNA: TGTGCCAGCTCACCACGGCGGGGGGGAACAGATACGCAGTATTTT. This codes for CASSPRRGGTDTQYF. The J gene is TRBJ2-3, the V gene TRBV18; 9 positions agree with TRBD2. CDR3 length equals 15 residues. Germline-derived CDR1 and CDR2 are KGHSH and LQKENI. Trimming at V came to 1 base and at J to 3 bases, leaving 2 bases not matched to a gene. Together with reference TRBV18 and TRBJ2-3, the CDR3 gives the full variable domain: NAGVMQNPRHLVRRRGQEARLRCSPMKGHSHVYWYRQLPEEGLKFMVYLQKENIIDESGMPKERFSAEFPKEGPSILRIQQVVRGDSAAYFCASSPRRGGTDTQYFGPGTRLTVL.

The rearrangement joins TRBV15 to TRBJ2-3; 12 bases map to TRBD2. Per the germline V gene, CDR1 is LNHNV and CDR2 is YYDKDF (reference sequence). This CDR3 spans 17 amino acids. Trimming took 5 bases from V and 5 from J; bases not matched to a gene: 11. The CDR3 here is CATSGSLAGGLGDTQYF. The CDR3 DNA reads as TGTGCCACCAGCGGATCACTAGCGGGGGGCCTGGGAGATACGCAGTATTTT.

V and J are TRBV27 and TRBJ2-1, with 11 bases lining up with TRBD1. V was pared by 2 bases and J by 8 bases, with 2 bases of the junction left unmatched. CDR3 length equals 14 residues. Germline-derived CDR1 and CDR2 are MNHEY and SMNVEV (reference sequence). CDR3 coding DNA: TGTGCCAGCAGTTTAGGGACAGGGGGGCATGAGCAGTTCTTC. Its translation: CASSLGTGGHEQFF.

The chain couples TRBV2 to TRBJ2-7; tentatively, D is TRBD1 (5 bases). The CDR3 totals 12 residues. The ends were cut back, 8 bases at V and 2 bases at J, with 10 bases in the middle. The germline V gene has CDR1 SNHLY and CDR2 FYNNEI. Written as DNA, the CDR3 is TGTGCCAGCTCCCGCAGGGCCTACGAGCAGTACTTC. It is translated as CASSRRAYEQYF.

The CDR3 sequence is CASSLESGNHREQYF. CDR3 nucleotides: TGTGCCAGCAGCTTAGAGTCGGGGAATCACCGCGAGCAGTACTTC. This chain joins TRBV7-2 and TRBJ2-7; D possibly corresponds to TRBD2 (5 bases). Between the trimmed V and J ends, which lost 1 base and 6 bases, there was a span of 16 bases. The CDR3 length is 15 residues. In germline, CDR1 is SGHTA, CDR2 FQGNSA.

Points on this clone: Sequence at one end of the junction differs from germline and may be a read error. This CDR3 is CASSLPTGARAGGGSF. The CDR3 coding sequence is TGTGCCAGCAGCCTACCGACCGGGGCCCGAGCCGGGGGTGGGTCCTTT. The chain combines TRBV5-5 with TRBJ1-1; D may be TRBD1 (5 bases). CDR3 size: 16 residues. CDR1 is SGHKS and CDR2 is YYEKEE in the germline V gene (reference sequence).

This clone occurred a few times. V and J are TRBV5-6 and TRBJ1-5; 8 bases agree with TRBD1. The CDR3 has 15 residues. The J segment lost 6 bases and the V segment lost 3 bases, leaving 8 bases of the junction unmatched. Germline CDR1 is SGHDT and CDR2 is YYEEEE. DNA of the CDR3: TGTGCCAGCAGCTGGTCGACAGGGGAAGGTCAGCCCCAGCATTTT. It is translated as CASSWSTGEGQPQHF. Based on the CDR3 plus reference TRBV5-6 and TRBJ1-5, the full variable domain is DAGVTQSPTHLIKTRGQQVTLRCSPKSGHDTVSWYQQALGQGPQFIFQYYEEEERQRGNFPDRFSGHQFPNYSSELNVNALLLGDSALYLCASSWSTGEGQPQHFGDGTRLSIL.

This clone came up a few times. The V and J genes are TRBV5-1 and TRBJ1-2; tentative D call: TRBD1 (6 bases). In germline, CDR1 is SGHRS, CDR2 YFSETQ. The germline V and J ends were trimmed by 5 bases and 10 bases, with 12 bases remaining between them. The CDR3 is 11 amino acids. The CDR3 sequence is CASRKAGAYTF. The DNA for the CDR3 is TGCGCCAGCAGAAAGGCGGGGGCCTACACCTTC.

The chain couples TRBV4-3 to TRBJ1-6; 7 positions agree with TRBD1. The germline V gene has CDR1 LGHNA and CDR2 YSLEER. Trimming cost V 1 base and J 7 bases; bases outside gene matches: 4. CDR3 length: 15 residues. CDR3 region: CASSQADRENSPLHF. The CDR3 bases are TGCGCCAGCAGCCAAGCAGACAGGGAGAATTCACCCCTCCACTTT.

The rearrangement uses TRBV11-3 and TRBJ2-1; 7 bases line up with TRBD2. Per the germline V gene, CDR1 is SGHNT and CDR2 is YENEEA. V gave up 4 bases and J gave up 9 bases; unmatched junction bases: 12. There are 15 residues in the CDR3. This CDR3 reads CASSSRGSGVGEQFF. CDR3 sequence (DNA): TGTGCCAGCAGCTCGCGGGGGAGTGGGGTGGGTGAGCAGTTCTTC.

This chain links TRBV7-2 with TRBJ2-7; D is uncertain. V lost 3 bases and J lost 2, with 14 bases in between. The CDR3 length is 15 residues. Germline V lookup: CDR1 SGHTA, CDR2 FQGNSA. DNA of the CDR3: TGTGCCAGCAGCTTTTCCTCGACTGAAACCTACGAGCAGTACTTC. As protein: CASSFSSTETYEQYF.

The chain recombines TRBV4-2 with TRBJ2-1; D unresolved. The CDR3 is 14 amino acids. V was shortened by 0 bases and J by 6 bases, with 9 bases between the two germline ends. Germline loops: CDR1 LGHNA, CDR2 YNFKEQ. The CDR3 is CASSQDYPGNEQFF. The CDR3 coding sequence is TGTGCCAGCAGCCAAGATTACCCCGGCAATGAGCAGTTCTTC.

The chain joins TRBV6-6 to TRBJ1-3; no clear D gene. The CDR3 is 14 residues long. Trimming took 5 bases from V and 0 from J, leaving 8 bases between them. Germline V gene data show CDR1 as MNHNY and CDR2 as SVGAGI (reference sequence). CDR3 loop: CASSRLDSGNTIYF. Written as DNA, the CDR3 is TGTGCCAGCAGTCGACTCGACTCTGGAAACACCATATATTTT.

The chain combines TRBV7-9 with TRBJ1-2; TRBD1 might be the D (6 bases). V was clipped by 4 bases and J by 7 bases, with 19 bases between them. CDR3 size: 15 residues. Germline V gene lookup returns CDR1 SEHNR and CDR2 FQNEAQ (reference sequence). For the CDR3, the DNA is TGTGCCAGCAGCTCTACCAGGGGCACAAGCCTTGGCTACACCTTC. Translation gives CASSSTRGTSLGYTF. Full variable domain (rest looked up from reference TRBV7-9 and TRBJ1-2): DTGVSQNPRHKITKRGQNVTFRCDPISEHNRLYWYRQTLGQGPEFLTYFQNEAQLEKSRLLSDRFSAERPKGSFSTLEIQRTEQGDSAMYLCASSSTRGTSLGYTFGSGTRLTVV.

In its sample, this clone was seen a few times. The chain recombines TRBV7-3 with TRBJ2-7; 10 bases match TRBD2. The length of the CDR3 is 15 residues. The J segment lost 2 bases and the V segment lost 5 bases, leaving 6 bases of the junction unmatched. The germline V gene has CDR1 SGHTA and CDR2 FQGTGA. CDR3 protein: CASSPIAGGTYEQYF. The DNA of the CDR3 is TGTGCCAGCAGCCCAATAGCGGGGGGCACCTACGAGCAGTACTTC.

The chain joins TRBV30 to TRBJ1-5; TRBD1 matches 7 bases. The CDR3 is 13 amino acids. Germline V gene data show CDR1 as GTSNPN and CDR2 as SVGIG (reference sequence). Trimming cost V 1 base and J 6 bases; bases outside gene matches: 3. The CDR3 DNA follows: TGTGCCTGGAGTGGAACAGGGGTTCAGCCCCAGCATTTT. Encoded protein: CAWSGTGVQPQHF.

The J gene is TRBJ2-7, the V gene TRBV5-6; no definite D call. Trimming cost V 5 bases and J 6 bases, with 9 bases left between them. The germline gives CDR1 SGHDT, CDR2 YYEEEE. The CDR3 is made up of 11 amino acids. The CDR3 DNA reads as TGTGCCAGCAGTTTAATCAGCGAGCAGTACTTC. It yields the protein CASSLISEQYF.

This clone appeared once. The chain joins TRBV11-2 to TRBJ2-7, with TRBD2 identical over 9 bases. CDR1 is SGHAT and CDR2 is FQNNGV in the germline V gene. V lost 2 bases to trimming and J lost 7 bases; unmatched junction nucleotides: 21. CDR3 length equals 19 residues. This chain's CDR3 is CASSLQWQLAGAPAREQYF. The CDR3 DNA reads as TGTGCCAGCAGCTTACAGTGGCAGTTAGCGGGAGCTCCGGCGAGGGAGCAGTACTTC.

The V and J genes are TRBV25-1 and TRBJ2-7; 8 nucleotides match TRBD2. The CDR3 contains 15 residues. Germline values: CDR1 MGHDK, CDR2 SYGVNS. J lost 4 bases, V lost 7 bases, and 12 bases had no gene match. CDR3 sequence: CASTPNEGLAYEQYF. Written as DNA, the CDR3 is TGTGCCAGCACCCCTAACGAAGGACTAGCTTACGAGCAGTACTTC.

The chain employs TRBV5-4 and TRBJ2-2; 8 bases agree with TRBD1. The germline V gene has CDR1 SGHNT and CDR2 YYREEE (reference sequence). Trimming removed 4 bases from V and 8 bases from J; junction bases left unmatched: 7. The CDR3 spans 14 residues. The CDR3 nucleotides read TGTGCCAGCAGCCCAGGGGGCCTTTTGGGGGAGCTGTTTTTT. Translation gives CASSPGGLLGELFF.

The J gene is TRBJ1-2, the V gene TRBV28; TRBD1 agrees at 8 bases. The CDR3 contains 14 residues. Germline V lookup: CDR1 MDHEN, CDR2 SYDVKM. The V gene end was trimmed by 6 bases and the J gene end by 7 bases; junction bases not matched to a gene: 10. The CDR3 DNA reads TGTGCCAGCAGCGAATTGCAGGGGGCCGGTGGCTACACCTTC. Its translation is CASSELQGAGGYTF.

The J gene is TRBJ2-2, the V gene TRBV5-1, with TRBD2 matching 11 bases. The CDR3 consists of 17 residues. CDR1 is SGHRS and CDR2 is YFSETQ in the germline V gene. Germline trimming cut 1 base from V and 5 bases from J; bases unmatched to any gene: 7. The CDR3 loop reads CASSLLLAGGNTGELFF. The CDR3 DNA sequence: TGCGCCAGCAGCTTGCTTCTAGCGGGAGGTAATACCGGGGAGCTGTTTTTT.